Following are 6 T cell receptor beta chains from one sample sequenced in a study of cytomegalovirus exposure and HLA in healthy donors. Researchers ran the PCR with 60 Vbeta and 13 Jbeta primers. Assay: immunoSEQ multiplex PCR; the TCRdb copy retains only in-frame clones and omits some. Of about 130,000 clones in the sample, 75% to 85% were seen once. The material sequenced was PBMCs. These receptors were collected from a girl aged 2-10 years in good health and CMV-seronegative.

The CDR3 nucleotides read TGTGCCAGCAGCTTAGGTTTGGCCAAGGGGCTATCCTATAATTCACCCCTCCACTTT. This encodes CASSLGLAKGLSYNSPLHF. V and J are TRBV7-2 and TRBJ1-6; possible D gene TRBD1, 5 bases. This CDR3 is built from 19 residues. Germline assignment: CDR1 SGHTA and CDR2 FQGNSA. The ends were cut back, 1 base at V and 1 base at J, with 17 bases in the middle.

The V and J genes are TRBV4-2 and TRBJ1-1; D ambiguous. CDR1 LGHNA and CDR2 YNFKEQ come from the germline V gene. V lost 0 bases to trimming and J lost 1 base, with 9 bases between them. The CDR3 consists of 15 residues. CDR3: CASSQEAFSNTEAFF. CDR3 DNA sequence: TGTGCCAGCAGCCAAGAGGCCTTCTCGAACACTGAAGCTTTCTTT.

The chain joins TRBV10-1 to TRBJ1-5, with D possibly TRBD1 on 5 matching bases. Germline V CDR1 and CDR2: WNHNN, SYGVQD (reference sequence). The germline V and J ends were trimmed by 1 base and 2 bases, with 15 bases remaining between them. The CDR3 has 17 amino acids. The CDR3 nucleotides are TGCGCCAGCAGTGAGTTTGGCAGGGAGGATGGCAATCAGCCCCAGCATTTT. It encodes CASSEFGREDGNQPQHF.

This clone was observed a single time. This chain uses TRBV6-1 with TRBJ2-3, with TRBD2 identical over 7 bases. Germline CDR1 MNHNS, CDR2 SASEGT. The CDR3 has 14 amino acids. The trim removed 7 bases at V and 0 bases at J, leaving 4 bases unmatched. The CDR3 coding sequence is TGTGCCAGCACCATACTAGCGAGCACAGATACGCAGTATTTT. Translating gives CASTILASTDTQYF.

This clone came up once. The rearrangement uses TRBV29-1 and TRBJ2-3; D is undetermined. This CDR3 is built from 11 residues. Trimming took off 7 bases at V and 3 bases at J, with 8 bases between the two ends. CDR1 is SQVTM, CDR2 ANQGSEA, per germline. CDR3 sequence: CSGDLTDTQYF. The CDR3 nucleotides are TGCAGCGGTGACCTGACAGATACGCAGTATTTT.

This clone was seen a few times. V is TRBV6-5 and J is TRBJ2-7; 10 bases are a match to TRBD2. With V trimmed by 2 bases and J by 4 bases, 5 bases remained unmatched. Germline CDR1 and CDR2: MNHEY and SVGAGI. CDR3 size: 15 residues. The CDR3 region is CASSYTSSGSYEQYF. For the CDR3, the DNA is TGTGCCAGCAGTTACACGTCTAGCGGGAGTTACGAGCAGTACTTC.